The next 23 T cell receptor beta chains were all read from a single sample in a study of T cell responses to AZD1222 COVID-19 vaccine. Clones were read by immunoSEQ multiplex PCR, and TCRdb kept only the in-frame ones, dropping some. The sample records more than 250,000 clones, approximately 93% being singletons. The sample here was peripheral blood, taken on day 0 of AZD1222 vaccination. Receptors originate from an adult in good health.

V and J are TRBV6-5 and TRBJ1-2; D is possibly TRBD1 (5 bases). The germline gives CDR1 MNHEY, CDR2 SVGAGI. The CDR3 totals 14 residues. Trimming took 6 bases from V and 3 from J, leaving 14 bases between them. In DNA form, the CDR3 reads TGTGCCAGCAGCCGACAGACCTCTGACTATGGCTACACCTTC. Amino acids: CASSRQTSDYGYTF.

This chain uses TRBV19 with TRBJ1-1; no reliable D call. The germline V gene encodes CDR1 LNHDA and CDR2 SQIVND (reference sequence). Trimming left V 3 bases short and J 0 bases short, with 8 bases between. This CDR3 has 14 amino acids. CDR3 region: CASSIPRVNTEAFF. In DNA, the CDR3 is TGTGCCAGTAGTATTCCAAGAGTGAACACTGAAGCTTTCTTT.

The chain joins TRBV2 to TRBJ1-3; D ambiguous. Trimming removed 7 bases at V and 0 bases at J, with 19 bases between. Germline-derived CDR1 and CDR2 are SNHLY and FYNNEI. This CDR3 has 17 amino acids. The CDR3 sequence is CASTAFLGWTSGNTIYF. CDR3 DNA: TGTGCCAGCACAGCCTTCCTCGGCTGGACCTCTGGAAACACCATATATTTT.

This sequence joins TRBV9 and TRBJ2-1, with 9 bases aligning to TRBD2. Germline V gene sequence: CDR1 SGDLS, CDR2 YYNGEE. The CDR3 sequence is 16 residues long. The J segment lost 1 base and the V segment lost 4 bases, leaving 6 bases of the junction unmatched. In nucleotides, the CDR3 is TGTGCCAGCAGCCCCCATCTAGCGGGATCCTACAATGAGCAGTTCTTC. This codes for CASSPHLAGSYNEQFF. The whole variable domain, remainder taken from reference TRBV9 and TRBJ2-1, is DSGVTQTPKHLITATGQRVTLRCSPRSGDLSVYWYQQSLDQGLQFLIQYYNGEERAKGNILERFSAQQFPDLHSELNLSSLELGDSALYFCASSPHLAGSYNEQFFGPGTRLTVL.

CDR3 sequence: CASSPGLFPTYNEQFF. CDR3 in DNA: TGTGCCAGCAGCCCTGGACTCTTTCCCACCTACAATGAGCAGTTCTTC. The chain recombines TRBV7-2 with TRBJ2-1; D may be TRBD2 (5 bases). The germline V and J ends were trimmed by 5 bases and 2 bases, with 16 bases remaining between them. The CDR3 has 16 amino acids. Germline CDR1 and CDR2: SGHTA and FQGNSA.

The genes are TRBV5-1 and TRBJ1-6; the D gene is possibly TRBD1 (5 bases). CDR3 length: 14 residues. The germline V and J ends were trimmed by 4 bases and 10 bases, with 15 bases remaining between them. The germline CDR1 and CDR2 sequences are SGHRS and YFSETQ. Here the CDR3 reads CASSPGQGESPLHF. For the CDR3, the DNA is TGCGCCAGCAGCCCGGGCCAGGGAGAATCACCCCTCCACTTT.

This sequence joins TRBV3-1 (or the pseudogene TRBV3-2) and TRBJ2-2; no clear D. This CDR3 spans 14 amino acids. The ends were cut back, 5 bases at V and 0 bases at J, with 7 bases in the middle. Germline loops: CDR1 LGHDT, CDR2 YNNKEL (reference sequence). DNA of the CDR3: TGTGCCAGCAGCGTGCCCTCGAACACCGGGGAGCTGTTTTTT. The encoded protein is CASSVPSNTGELFF.

This chain joins TRBV7-2 and TRBJ1-2; no definite D call. V lost 5 bases, J lost 2 bases, and 6 bases lay in between. This CDR3 has 12 amino acids. Germline values: CDR1 SGHTA, CDR2 FQGNSA. Here the CDR3 reads CASSPGNYGYTF. CDR3 DNA sequence: TGTGCCAGCAGCCCCGGAAACTATGGCTACACCTTC.

The chain combines TRBV18 with TRBJ2-7, with D hard to call. Germline V lookup: CDR1 KGHSH, CDR2 LQKENI. The CDR3 spans 13 residues. The V gene lost 0 bases and the J gene lost 6 bases, with 9 bases spanning the gap. CDR3 in amino acids: CASSPPTRSEQYF. The CDR3 region has the DNA TGTGCCAGCTCACCACCCACGCGGAGCGAGCAGTACTTC. Full variable domain (outside the CDR3, taken from reference TRBV18 and TRBJ2-7): NAGVMQNPRHLVRRRGQEARLRCSPMKGHSHVYWYRQLPEEGLKFMVYLQKENIIDESGMPKERFSAEFPKEGPSILRIQQVVRGDSAAYFCASSPPTRSEQYFGPGTRLTVT.

This clone was seen only once. The rearrangement joins TRBV25-1 to TRBJ1-3; D not resolved. The CDR3 loop spans 16 amino acids. V was shortened by 1 base and J by 4 bases, with 14 bases between the two germline ends. Germline V gene sequence: CDR1 MGHDK, CDR2 SYGVNS. The CDR3 loop reads CASSEFYSPGGNTIYF. DNA of the CDR3: TGTGCCAGCAGTGAATTTTACAGTCCCGGAGGAAACACCATATATTTT.

This sequence joins TRBV10-1 and TRBJ2-7, with D perhaps matching TRBD2 (5 bases). V was clipped by 10 bases and J by 3 bases, with 19 bases between them. The germline V gene encodes CDR1 WNHNN and CDR2 SYGVQD (reference sequence). The CDR3 sequence is 14 residues long. The CDR3 reads CATPLEGTIYEQYF. Written as DNA, the CDR3 is TGCGCCACCCCCCTAGAGGGAACAATCTACGAGCAGTACTTC.

The chain uses TRBV6-5 and TRBJ1-5; TRBD1 agrees at 7 bases. After removal of 6 bases from V and 7 bases from J, the junction contained 9 bases not matched to a gene. There are 14 residues in the CDR3. CDR1 is MNHEY, CDR2 SVGAGI, per germline. CDR3 DNA sequence: TGTGCCAGCAGCTCCACCGACAGGGCCCAGCCCCAGCATTTT. This gives the protein CASSSTDRAQPQHF.

The V and J genes are TRBV2 and TRBJ2-2; D is perhaps TRBD2 (6 bases). The CDR3 is 16 amino acids. Germline assignment: CDR1 SNHLY and CDR2 FYNNEI. The V gene lost 4 bases and the J gene lost 4 bases, with 16 bases spanning the gap. DNA of the CDR3: TGTGCCAGCAGTGGTACAGGAGGGCCTTTCACCGGGGAGCTGTTTTTT. It codes for CASSGTGGPFTGELFF.

V and J are TRBV10-3 and TRBJ1-5; D might be TRBD1 (5 bases). V was clipped by 4 bases and J by 2 bases, with 12 bases between them. Germline lookup yields CDR1 ENHRY and CDR2 SYGVKD. This CDR3 spans 15 amino acids. The CDR3 is CAISVQGSGNQPQHF. The CDR3 coding sequence is TGTGCCATCAGTGTTCAGGGATCGGGCAATCAGCCCCAGCATTTT.

This chain joins TRBV5-1 and TRBJ1-1; D remains ambiguous. CDR3 size: 15 residues. V shed 0 bases and J shed 3 bases, with 12 bases lying between them. Germline CDR1 and CDR2: SGHRS and YFSETQ. The CDR3 region is CASSLELGLDTEAFF. The CDR3 DNA reads as TGCGCCAGCAGCTTGGAACTGGGTTTGGACACTGAAGCTTTCTTT. The whole variable domain, filled in from reference TRBV5-1 and TRBJ1-1, reads KAGVTQTPRYLIKTRGQQVTLSCSPISGHRSVSWYQQTPGQGLQFLFEYFSETQRNKGNFPGRFSGRQFSNSRSEMNVSTLELGDSALYLCASSLELGLDTEAFFGQGTRLTVV.

CDR3 residues: CASSDLWTGSYEQYF. The CDR3 DNA reads as TGTGCCAGCAGTGACCTCTGGACAGGGTCCTACGAGCAGTACTTC. The V call is TRBV6-1, the J call TRBJ2-7, with 8 bases matching TRBD1. The junction had 5 bases not matched to a gene; V was cut back by 3 bases and J by 1 base. Germline CDR1 reads MNHNS; CDR2 reads SASEGT. The CDR3 sequence is 15 residues long.

About this clone itself: It is unclear where the CDR3 begins or ends on the DNA, so no DNA is shown, and the CDR3 is as TCRdb lists it. The genes are TRBV4-1 and TRBJ2-7. Germline CDR1 is MGHRA and CDR2 is YSYEKL. 19 amino acids form the CDR3, both terminal residues included. The CDR3 protein is CASSPTLWTRKFEGYEQYF.

The rearrangement uses TRBV28 and TRBJ2-7; TRBD1 might be the D (6 bases). The CDR3 consists of 13 residues. Germline values: CDR1 MDHEN, CDR2 SYDVKM. Trimming took 4 bases from V and 3 from J, leaving 10 bases between them. The DNA of the CDR3 is TGTGCCAGCAGTTCAAACAGGGACTACGAGCAGTACTTC. It yields the protein CASSSNRDYEQYF.

V usage is TRBV5-1 and J usage is TRBJ2-7, with TRBD2 matching over 7 bases. The length of the CDR3 is 11 residues. Germline V gene lookup returns CDR1 SGHRS and CDR2 YFSETQ. V gave up 5 bases and J gave up 6 bases; unmatched junction bases: 2. CDR3 coding DNA: TGCGCCAGCAGGGCTAGCGGCGAGCAGTACTTC. Protein product: CASRASGEQYF.

The V gene is TRBV5-1, the J gene TRBJ1-3; the D is unclear. V was trimmed by 3 bases and J by 8 bases, leaving 18 bases between them. The CDR3 spans 15 residues. Germline V gene data show CDR1 as SGHRS and CDR2 as YFSETQ. The CDR3 coding sequence is TGCGCCAGCAGCTCGGGCGACACCGCAATCGACACCATATATTTT. Translation gives CASSSGDTAIDTIYF. The whole variable domain, remainder taken from reference TRBV5-1 and TRBJ1-3, is KAGVTQTPRYLIKTRGQQVTLSCSPISGHRSVSWYQQTPGQGLQFLFEYFSETQRNKGNFPGRFSGRQFSNSRSEMNVSTLELGDSALYLCASSSGDTAIDTIYFGEGSWLTVV.

V is TRBV5-1 and J is TRBJ1-3; D is unresolved. Germline-derived CDR1 and CDR2 are SGHRS and YFSETQ. The CDR3 is made up of 14 amino acids. Trimming took 0 bases from V and 3 from J, leaving 7 bases between them. CDR3 sequence: CASSLAGFGNTIYF. In DNA form, the CDR3 reads TGCGCCAGCAGCTTGGCCGGGTTTGGAAACACCATATATTTT.

In this sample, this clone turned up once. This sequence joins TRBV5-1 and TRBJ2-2, with 11 bases that match TRBD1. The CDR3 runs to 15 residues. J lost 5 bases, V lost 3 bases, and 3 bases had no gene match. CDR1 SGHRS and CDR2 YFSETQ come from the germline V gene. The CDR3 sequence: CASSWGQGETGELFF. In DNA form, the CDR3 reads TGCGCCAGCAGCTGGGGACAGGGGGAAACCGGGGAGCTGTTTTTT.

CDR3 in DNA: TGTGCCAGCAGTCCCCTCGGGACCACTGAAGCTTTCTTT. Translated: CASSPLGTTEAFF. The chain carries TRBV28 and TRBJ1-1, with D possibly matching TRBD1 (5 bases). The germline gives CDR1 MDHEN, CDR2 SYDVKM. Trimming removed 5 bases at V and 4 bases at J, with 11 bases between. CDR3 size: 13 residues.